Following are 10 T cell receptor beta chains from one sample sequenced in a study of CD8+CD57+ T cells in acquired aplastic anemia. CDR3 and TCR beta VDJ profiling relied on a genomic DNA template. TCRdb re-called the reads with MiXCR, one entry per CDR3 protein. In the table there are a few hundred thousand distinct CDR3 sequences, 60% to 65% of which are singletons. The sample consisted of sorted CD4+, CD8+, or CD8+CD57+ T cells (not recorded which) from PBMCs. Receptors originate from a human donor in good health.

This chain connects TRBV5-1 to TRBJ2-7; 9 bases are a match to TRBD2. This CDR3 is built from 15 residues. The V gene's germline CDR1 is SGHRS and CDR2 YFSETQ. Losses at the gene ends were 2 bases for V and 4 bases for J; bases not matched to a gene: 7. CDR3 nucleotide sequence: TGCGCCAGCAGCTTAGGCGGGGGGGCCGTTTACGAGCAGTACTTC. It translates to CASSLGGGAVYEQYF.

J is TRBJ2-7 and V is TRBV10-1; possible D gene TRBD2, 5 bases. V was shortened by 2 bases and J by 4 bases, with 9 bases between the two germline ends. Germline V lookup: CDR1 WNHNN, CDR2 SYGVQD (reference sequence). The CDR3 contains 13 residues. In DNA form, the CDR3 reads TGCGCCAGCAGTGAGAGTAGCGTATACGAGCAGTACTTC. Translation: CASSESSVYEQYF.

The chain joins TRBV19 to TRBJ2-3; 8 nucleotides agree with TRBD1. The CDR3 sequence is 14 residues long. V lost 8 bases, J lost 2 bases, and 6 bases stayed unmatched. Germline CDR1 reads LNHDA; CDR2 reads SQIVND (reference sequence). CDR3: CASPTGAFTDTQYF. The CDR3 DNA reads as TGTGCCAGTCCGACAGGGGCCTTCACAGATACGCAGTATTTT.

Remarks on this clonotype: One end of the junction fails to match germline, which may point to a read error. The chain couples TRBV10-3 to TRBJ2-1; 9 nucleotides line up with TRBD2. Germline V gives CDR1 ENHRY, CDR2 SYGVKD. This CDR3 is built from 12 residues. The CDR3 here is CASSESGREQFF. Here the CDR3 DNA reads TGTGCCAGCAGTGAAAGCGGGAGGGAGCAGTTCTTC.

Note on this clonotype: One junction end disagrees with the germline gene, perhaps due to a read error. The rearrangement joins TRBV2 to TRBJ1-6; the D is unclear. Germline values: CDR1 SNHLY, CDR2 FYNNEI. There are 11 residues in the CDR3. Here the CDR3 reads CASSRRIQALF. DNA for the CDR3: TGTGCCAGCAGCCGCAGGATCCAGGCCCTCTTT.

This clonotype was counted once. V usage is TRBV14 and J usage is TRBJ2-7; D is possibly TRBD1 (5 bases). V shed 0 bases and J shed 5 bases, with 14 bases lying between them. Germline V lookup: CDR1 SGHDN, CDR2 FVKESK. This CDR3 is built from 15 residues. The CDR3, as DNA: TGTGCCAGCAGCCAAGATTGGGGCAGGCAGCACGAGCAGTACTTC. Its protein product is CASSQDWGRQHEQYF. Supplemented by reference TRBV14 and TRBJ2-7, the full variable domain reads EAGVTQFPSHSVIEKGQTVTLRCDPISGHDNLYWYRRVMGKEIKFLLHFVKESKQDESGMPNNRFLAERTGGTYSTLKVQPAELEDSGVYFCASSQDWGRQHEQYFGPGTRLTVT.

At least ten counts were recorded for this clonotype. The chain has TRBV7-9 and TRBJ1-1; 10 positions agree with TRBD1. Germline CDR1 and CDR2: SEHNR and FQNEAQ (reference sequence). The trim removed 5 bases at V and 1 base at J, leaving 4 bases unmatched. The CDR3 sequence is 15 residues long. CDR3 sequence (DNA): TGTGCCAGCAGCCCCGGACAGGGGGGGAACACTGAAGCTTTCTTT. Its translation is CASSPGQGGNTEAFF.

This chain links TRBV7-9 with TRBJ2-1; maybe TRBD2 (6 bases). The CDR3 runs 13 residues. Germline V gene data show CDR1 as SEHNR and CDR2 as FQNEAQ (reference sequence). V gave up 8 bases and J gave up 2 bases, with 10 bases separating them. This CDR3 is CASGDFPYNEQFF. The CDR3 DNA is TGTGCCAGCGGGGACTTCCCCTACAATGAGCAGTTCTTC.

The genes are TRBV15 and TRBJ2-7, with 10 bases fitting TRBD1. Germline loops: CDR1 LNHNV, CDR2 YYDKDF (reference sequence). The CDR3 sequence is 15 residues long. The ends lost 1 base at V and 5 bases at J; junction bases unmatched: 5. CDR3 sequence reads: CATSRGTGGRDEQYF. CDR3 nucleotides: TGTGCCACCAGCAGAGGGACAGGGGGACGGGACGAGCAGTACTTC.

Ten or more counts support this clonotype. This sequence joins TRBV30 and TRBJ2-7, with a weak D call TRBD2 (5 bases). The CDR3 is 12 residues long. CDR1 GTSNPN and CDR2 SVGIG come from the germline V gene (reference sequence). Deletions cut 2 bases from V and 7 bases from J, with 12 bases between. The CDR3 coding sequence is TGTGCCTGGAGTTTACTAGGGTGGGAGCAGTACTTC. The encoded protein is CAWSLLGWEQYF. Supplemented by reference TRBV30 and TRBJ2-7, the full variable domain reads SQTIHQWPATLVQPVGSPLSLECTVEGTSNPNLYWYRQAAGRGLQLLFYSVGIGQISSEVPQNLSASRPQDRQFILSSKKLLLSDSGFYLCAWSLLGWEQYFGPGTRLTVT.